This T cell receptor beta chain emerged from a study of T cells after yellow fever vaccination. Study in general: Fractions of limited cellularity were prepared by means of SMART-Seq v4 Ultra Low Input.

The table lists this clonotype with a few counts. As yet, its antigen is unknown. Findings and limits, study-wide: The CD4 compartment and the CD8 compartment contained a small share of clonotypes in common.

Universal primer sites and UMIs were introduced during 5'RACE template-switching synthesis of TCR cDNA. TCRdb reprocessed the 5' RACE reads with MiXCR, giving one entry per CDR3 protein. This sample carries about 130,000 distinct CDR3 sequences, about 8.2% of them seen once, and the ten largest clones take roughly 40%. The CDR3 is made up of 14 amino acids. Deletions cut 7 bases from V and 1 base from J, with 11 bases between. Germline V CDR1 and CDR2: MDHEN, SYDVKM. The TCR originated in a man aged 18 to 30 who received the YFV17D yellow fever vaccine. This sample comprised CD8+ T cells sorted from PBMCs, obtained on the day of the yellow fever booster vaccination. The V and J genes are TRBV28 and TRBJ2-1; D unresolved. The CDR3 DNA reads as TGTGCCAGCACCTCACCGGGTTCCTACAATGAGCAGTTCTTC. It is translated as CASTSPGSYNEQFF. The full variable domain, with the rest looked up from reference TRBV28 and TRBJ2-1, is DVKVTQSSRYLVKRTGEKVFLECVQDMDHENMFWYRQDPGLGLRLIYFSYDVKMKEKGDIPEGYSVSREKKERFSLILESASTNQTSMYLCASTSPGSYNEQFFGPGTRLTVL.